A few counts support the clone carrying this TCR beta chain. Its antigen is currently unknown. This specimen belongs to a study of beta chain features in type 1 diabetes. Study outcomes and limitations: VDJ junctions from patients with type 1 diabetes contained fewer insertions and more deletions. Shorter TCRB CDR3s, moderately but significantly so, marked every one of the four CD4+ subsets in Type 1 diabetes patients.

Expressed TCRB transcripts were sequenced because the isolated RNA had all been reverse transcribed beforehand. Each sample of naive, central memory or regulatory T cells had, on average, about 3.57 million reads. Clones were read by immunoSEQ multiplex PCR, and TCRdb kept only the in-frame ones, dropping some. Of roughly 180,000 clones in the sample, approximately 8.1% were seen once. CDR1 is MNHNY and CDR2 is SVGAGI in the germline V gene (reference sequence). The junction had 5 bases not matched to a gene; V was cut back by 8 bases and J by 2 bases. This CDR3 has 14 residues. One heparinised blood draw averaging about 116 mL was given by each donor.

The sequenced sample consisted of central memory CD4+ T cells from blood. The sequence was collected from a woman aged 40 to 50 with type 1 diabetes. This chain joins TRBV6-6 and TRBJ1-5; 8 bases match TRBD1. The CDR3 here is CASATDRGNQPQHF. The CDR3 DNA reads as TGTGCCAGCGCCACGGACAGGGGCAATCAGCCCCAGCATTTT.